The clone carrying this T cell receptor (beta chain) was observed a few times. Its antigen is still unknown. Indicated treatment: oral pan-JAK inhibitor, 5-10 mg twice daily. cDNA reverse transcribed from extracted RNA served as the sequencing template. The data were produced by immunoSEQ multiplex PCR, yet TCRdb's version contains in-frame clones alone and is incomplete. The data show over 70,000 clones, approximately 70% seen once. This sample was included in a study of CD8+ T cells in alopecia areata. The V gene end was trimmed by 4 bases and the J gene end by 1 base; junction bases not matched to a gene: 7. The germline V gene has CDR1 SGHTA and CDR2 FQGNSA. The CDR3 contains 16 residues. Study results and caveats: Especially in alopecia totalis/universalis, lesional scalp showed greater clonality than normal scalp did.

This sequence was found in a human donor with alopecia areata. The chain carries TRBV7-2 and TRBJ2-5; 9 bases agree with TRBD1. The sample in question was CD8+ T cells sorted from blood, obtained at week 24, from a patient treated with tofacitinib. CDR3 loop: CASSSRQGVGQETQYF. The DNA for the CDR3 is TGTGCCAGCAGCTCGCGACAGGGGGTAGGCCAAGAGACCCAGTACTTC.